This T cell receptor (beta chain) was observed in a study of blood T cells in healthy people across ages. About the research overall: With template switching, about one barcoded beta molecule was captured per two T cells. Study conclusions and caveats: A strong correlation was seen between TCR beta diversity and naive T cell percentage.

The germline V gene encodes CDR1 DFQATT and CDR2 SNEGSKA (reference sequence). The CDR3 sequence is 13 residues long. Trimming took 6 bases from V and 4 from J; bases not matched to a gene: 7. Primers used in a second PCR of about 7 to 12 cycles were a sample-barcoded 5' primer and a J-beta primer mix. TCRdb reprocessed the 5' RACE reads with MiXCR, giving one entry per CDR3 protein. Of around 1,600,000 distinct CDR3 sequences listed, roughly 43% were seen once; the top ten hold 4%. This clonotype was seen at least ten times. Its antigen is unknown. The chain has TRBV20-1 and TRBJ2-5, with 8 nucleotides matching TRBD2. This receptor was taken from a woman younger than 30 in good health. The sample consisted of blood. In nucleotides, the CDR3 is TGCAGTGCCACAGCGGGAGTCGGAGAGACCCAGTACTTC. Translated: CSATAGVGETQYF.